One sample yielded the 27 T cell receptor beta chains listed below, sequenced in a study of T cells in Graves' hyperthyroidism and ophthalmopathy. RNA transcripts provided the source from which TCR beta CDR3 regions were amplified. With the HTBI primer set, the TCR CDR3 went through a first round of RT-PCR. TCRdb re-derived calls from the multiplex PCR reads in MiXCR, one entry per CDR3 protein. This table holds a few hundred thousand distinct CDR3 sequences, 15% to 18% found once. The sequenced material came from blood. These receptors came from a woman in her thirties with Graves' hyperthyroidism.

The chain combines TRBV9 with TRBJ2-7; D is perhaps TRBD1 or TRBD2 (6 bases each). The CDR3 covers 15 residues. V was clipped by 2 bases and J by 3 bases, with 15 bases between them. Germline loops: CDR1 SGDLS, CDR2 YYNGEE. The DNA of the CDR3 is TGTGCCAGCAGCGTTTCCGGGGGCGCGGGCTACGAGCAGTACTTC. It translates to CASSVSGGAGYEQYF.

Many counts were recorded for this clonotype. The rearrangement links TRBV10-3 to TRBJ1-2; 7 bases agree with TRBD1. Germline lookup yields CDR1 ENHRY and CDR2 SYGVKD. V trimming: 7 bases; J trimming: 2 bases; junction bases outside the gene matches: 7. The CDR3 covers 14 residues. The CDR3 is CAITGGQSNYGYTF. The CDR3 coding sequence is TGTGCCATCACTGGGGGACAGAGCAACTATGGCTACACCTTC.

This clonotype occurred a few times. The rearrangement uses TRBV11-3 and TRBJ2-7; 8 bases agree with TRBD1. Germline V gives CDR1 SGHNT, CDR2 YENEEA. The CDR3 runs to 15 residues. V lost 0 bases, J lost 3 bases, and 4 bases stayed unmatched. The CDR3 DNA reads TGTGCCAGCAGCTTAGATCGGACAGGGAGCTACGAGCAGTACTTC. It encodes CASSLDRTGSYEQYF.

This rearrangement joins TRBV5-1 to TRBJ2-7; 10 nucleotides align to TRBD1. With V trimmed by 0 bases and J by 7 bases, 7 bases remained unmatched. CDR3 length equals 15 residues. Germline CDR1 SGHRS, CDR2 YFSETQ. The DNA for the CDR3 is TGCGCCAGCAGCTTGGGGGACAGGGGAATCGGGGAGCAGTACTTC. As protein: CASSLGDRGIGEQYF.

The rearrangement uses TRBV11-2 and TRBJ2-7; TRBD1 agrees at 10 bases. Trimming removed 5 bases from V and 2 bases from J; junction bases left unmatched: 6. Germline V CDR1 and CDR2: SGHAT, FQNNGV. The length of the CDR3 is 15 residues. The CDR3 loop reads CASSPGTGAPYEQYF. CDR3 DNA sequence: TGTGCCAGCAGCCCGGGGACAGGGGCTCCCTACGAGCAGTACTTC.

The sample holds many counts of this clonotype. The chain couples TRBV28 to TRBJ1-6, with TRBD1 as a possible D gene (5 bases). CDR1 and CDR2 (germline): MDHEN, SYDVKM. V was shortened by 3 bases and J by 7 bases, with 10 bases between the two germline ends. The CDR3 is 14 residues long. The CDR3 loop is CASSLGLWNSPLHF. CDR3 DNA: TGTGCCAGCAGTTTGGGGCTATGGAATTCACCCCTCCACTTT.

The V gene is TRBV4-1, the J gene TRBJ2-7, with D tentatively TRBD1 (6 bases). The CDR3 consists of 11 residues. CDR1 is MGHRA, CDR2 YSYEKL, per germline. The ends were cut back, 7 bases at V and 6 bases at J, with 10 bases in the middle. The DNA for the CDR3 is TGCGCCAGCACCTCAGGGGTCGAGCAGTACTTC. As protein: CASTSGVEQYF.

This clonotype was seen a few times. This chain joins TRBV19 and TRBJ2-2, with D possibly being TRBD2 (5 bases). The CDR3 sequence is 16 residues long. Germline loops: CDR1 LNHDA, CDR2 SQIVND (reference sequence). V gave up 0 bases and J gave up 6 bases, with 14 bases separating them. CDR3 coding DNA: TGTGCCAGTAGTATAGATCGGTGGGAGTGGGCCGGGGAGCTGTTTTTT. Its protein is CASSIDRWEWAGELFF.

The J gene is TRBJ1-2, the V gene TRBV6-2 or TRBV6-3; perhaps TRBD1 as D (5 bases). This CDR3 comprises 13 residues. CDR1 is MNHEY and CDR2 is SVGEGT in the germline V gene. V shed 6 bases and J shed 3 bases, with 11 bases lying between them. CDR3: CASSRGEDYGYTF. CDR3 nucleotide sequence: TGTGCCAGCAGCCGGGGGGAGGACTATGGCTACACCTTC.

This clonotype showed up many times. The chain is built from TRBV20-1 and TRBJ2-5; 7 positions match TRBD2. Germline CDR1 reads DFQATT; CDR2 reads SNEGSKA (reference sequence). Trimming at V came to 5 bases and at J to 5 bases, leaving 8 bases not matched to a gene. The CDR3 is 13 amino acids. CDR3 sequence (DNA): TGCAGTGCTGGGGGAGGGCAGGAGGAGACCCAGTACTTC. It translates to CSAGGGQEETQYF.

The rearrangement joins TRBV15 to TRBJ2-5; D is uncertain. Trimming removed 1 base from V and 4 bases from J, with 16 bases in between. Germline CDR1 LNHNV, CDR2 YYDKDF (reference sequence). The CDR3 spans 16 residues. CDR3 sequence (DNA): TGTGCCACCAGCAGAGGAAGCCATGGCGGTGGAGAGACCCAGTACTTC. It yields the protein CATSRGSHGGGETQYF. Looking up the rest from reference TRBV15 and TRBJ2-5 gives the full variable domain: DAMVIQNPRYQVTQFGKPVTLSCSQTLNHNVMYWYQQKSSQAPKLLFHYYDKDFNNEADTPDNFQSRRPNTSFCFLDIRSPGLGDTAMYLCATSRGSHGGGETQYFGPGTRLLVL.

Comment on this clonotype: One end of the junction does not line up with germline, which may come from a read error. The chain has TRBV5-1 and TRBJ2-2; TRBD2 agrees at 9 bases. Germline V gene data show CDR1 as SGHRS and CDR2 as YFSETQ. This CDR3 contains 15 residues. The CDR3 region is CASSLIAGVSGELFF. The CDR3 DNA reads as TGTGCCAGCAGCTTGATAGCGGGAGTGAGCGGGGAGCTGTTTTTT.

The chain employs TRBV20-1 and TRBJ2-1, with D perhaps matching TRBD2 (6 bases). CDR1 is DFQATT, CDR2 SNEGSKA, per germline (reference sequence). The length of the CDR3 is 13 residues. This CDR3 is CSVRSSVHNEQFF. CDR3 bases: TGCAGCGTTCGGTCTAGCGTACACAATGAGCAGTTCTTC.

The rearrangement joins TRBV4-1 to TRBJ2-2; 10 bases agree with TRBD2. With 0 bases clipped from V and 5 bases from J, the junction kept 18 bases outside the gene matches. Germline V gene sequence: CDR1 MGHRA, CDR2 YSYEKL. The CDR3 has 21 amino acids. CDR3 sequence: CASSQENHPVVSGRRTGELFF. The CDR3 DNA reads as TGCGCCAGCAGCCAAGAAAATCACCCTGTGGTTAGCGGGAGGAGAACCGGGGAGCTGTTTTTT.

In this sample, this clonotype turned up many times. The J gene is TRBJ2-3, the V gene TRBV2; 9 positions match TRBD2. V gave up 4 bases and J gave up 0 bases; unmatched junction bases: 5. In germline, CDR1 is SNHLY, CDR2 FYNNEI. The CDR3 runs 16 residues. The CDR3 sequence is CASSGETSGSTDTQYF. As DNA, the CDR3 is TGTGCCAGCAGTGGGGAGACTAGCGGTAGCACAGATACGCAGTATTTT.

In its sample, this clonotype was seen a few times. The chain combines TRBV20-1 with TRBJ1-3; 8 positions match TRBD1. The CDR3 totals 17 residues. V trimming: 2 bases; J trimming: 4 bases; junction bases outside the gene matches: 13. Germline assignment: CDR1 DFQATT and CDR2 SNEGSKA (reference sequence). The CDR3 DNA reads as TGCAGTGCTAGATCAGTGGTGTACAGGGGGGTCGGAAACACCATATATTTT. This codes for CSARSVVYRGVGNTIYF.

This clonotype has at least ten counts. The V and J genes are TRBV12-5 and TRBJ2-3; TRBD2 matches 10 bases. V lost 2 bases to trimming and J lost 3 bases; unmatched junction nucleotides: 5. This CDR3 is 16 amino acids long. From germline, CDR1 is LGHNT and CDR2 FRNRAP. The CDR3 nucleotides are TGTGCTAGTGGTTTGCTTCCTAGCGGGAGAACAGATACGCAGTATTTT. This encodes CASGLLPSGRTDTQYF.

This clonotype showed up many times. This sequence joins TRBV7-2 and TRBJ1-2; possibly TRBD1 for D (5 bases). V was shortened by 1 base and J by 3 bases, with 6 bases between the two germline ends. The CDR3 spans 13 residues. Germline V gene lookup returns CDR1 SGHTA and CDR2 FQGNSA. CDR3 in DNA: TGTGCCAGCAGCTTAGGCAGGGACTATGGCTACACCTTC. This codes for CASSLGRDYGYTF.

The CDR3 DNA reads as TGTGCCAGTAGTACCGGACCAGCGGGAGGAGATACGCAGTATTTT. Protein: CASSTGPAGGDTQYF. The chain couples TRBV19 to TRBJ2-3, with TRBD2 matching over 9 bases. The germline gives CDR1 LNHDA, CDR2 SQIVND (reference sequence). Unmatched junction bases numbered 7, after V lost 4 bases and J lost 5 bases. The CDR3 has 15 residues.

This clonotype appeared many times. The CDR3 reads CASSLAGSYGYTF. The CDR3 DNA reads TGTGCCAGCAGCTTAGCGGGGTCCTATGGCTACACCTTC. The chain uses TRBV27 and TRBJ1-2; D ambiguous. The CDR3 has 13 amino acids. V lost 6 bases and J 4 bases, leaving 12 bases between the germline ends. Germline-derived CDR1 and CDR2 are MNHEY and SMNVEV (reference sequence).

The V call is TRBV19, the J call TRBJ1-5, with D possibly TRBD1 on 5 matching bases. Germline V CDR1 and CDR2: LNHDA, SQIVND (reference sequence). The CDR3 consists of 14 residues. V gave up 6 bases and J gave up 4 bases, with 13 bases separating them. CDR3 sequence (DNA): TGTGCCAGTAGCACCGGGACTAATAATCAGCCCCAGCATTTT. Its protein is CASSTGTNNQPQHF.

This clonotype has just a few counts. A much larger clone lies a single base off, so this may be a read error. The DNA of the CDR3 is TGCGCCAGCGGCCCCACTAGCGGGAGGTCCAACACCGGGGAGCTGTTTTTT. Amino acid sequence: CASGPTSGRSNTGELFF. V gene TRBV5-1 combines with J gene TRBJ2-2; 12 bases agree with TRBD2. The CDR3 is 17 amino acids. Germline V gene lookup returns CDR1 SGHRS and CDR2 YFSETQ. With V trimmed by 7 bases and J by 2 bases, 9 bases remained unmatched.

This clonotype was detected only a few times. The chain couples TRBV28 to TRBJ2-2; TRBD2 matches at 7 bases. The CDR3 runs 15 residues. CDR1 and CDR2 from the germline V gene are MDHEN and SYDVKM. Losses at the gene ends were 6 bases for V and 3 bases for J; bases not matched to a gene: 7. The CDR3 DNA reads TGTGCCAGCAGCCCGCCGGCGGGAGACACCGGGGAGCTGTTTTTT. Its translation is CASSPPAGDTGELFF.

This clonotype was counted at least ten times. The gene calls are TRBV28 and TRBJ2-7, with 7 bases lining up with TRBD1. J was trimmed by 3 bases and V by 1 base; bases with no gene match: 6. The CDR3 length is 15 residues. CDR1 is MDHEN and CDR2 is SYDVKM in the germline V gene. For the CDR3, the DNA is TGTGCCAGCAGTTTATCGTACAGGGGATTCTACGAGCAGTACTTC. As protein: CASSLSYRGFYEQYF.

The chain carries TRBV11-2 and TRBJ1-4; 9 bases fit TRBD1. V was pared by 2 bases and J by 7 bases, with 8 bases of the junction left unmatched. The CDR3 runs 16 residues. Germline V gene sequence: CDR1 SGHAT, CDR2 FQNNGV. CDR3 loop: CASSLLGTGQFEKLFF. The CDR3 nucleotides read TGTGCCAGCAGCTTATTAGGGACAGGGCAGTTTGAAAAACTGTTTTTT.

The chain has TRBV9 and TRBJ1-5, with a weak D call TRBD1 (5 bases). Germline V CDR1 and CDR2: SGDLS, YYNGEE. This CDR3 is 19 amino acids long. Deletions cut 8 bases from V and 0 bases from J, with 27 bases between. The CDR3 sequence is CARWGLRAPSSHSNQPQHF. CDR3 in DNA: TGTGCCAGATGGGGGTTACGGGCCCCCAGTTCCCATAGCAATCAGCCCCAGCATTTT.

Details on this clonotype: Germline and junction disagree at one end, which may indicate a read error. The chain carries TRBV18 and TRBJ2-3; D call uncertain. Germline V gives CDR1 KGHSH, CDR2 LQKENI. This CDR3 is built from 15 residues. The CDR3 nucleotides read TGTGCCTGCTCACCACCGACCACCCGCACAGATACGCAGTATTTT. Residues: CACSPPTTRTDTQYF.